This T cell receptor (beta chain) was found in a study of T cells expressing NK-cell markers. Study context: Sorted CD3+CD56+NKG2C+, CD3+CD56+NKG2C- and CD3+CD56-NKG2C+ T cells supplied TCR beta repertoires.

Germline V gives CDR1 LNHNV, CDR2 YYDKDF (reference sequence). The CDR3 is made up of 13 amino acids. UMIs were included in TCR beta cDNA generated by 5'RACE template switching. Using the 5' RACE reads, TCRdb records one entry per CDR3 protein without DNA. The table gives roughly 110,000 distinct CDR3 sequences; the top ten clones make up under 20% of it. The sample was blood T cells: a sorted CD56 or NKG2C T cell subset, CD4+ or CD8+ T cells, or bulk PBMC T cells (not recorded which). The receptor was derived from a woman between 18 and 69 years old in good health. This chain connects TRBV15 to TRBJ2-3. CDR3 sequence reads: CATSRAGTASQYF.